The clone carrying this T cell receptor (beta chain) has ten or more counts. What it binds is not known. This record comes from a study of molecular identifiers for immune sequencing clone quantification. Germline loops: CDR1 LGHNA, CDR2 YSLEER. This CDR3 has 15 amino acids. V lost 0 bases, J lost 4 bases, and 11 bases lay in between. Broader study findings: Clones of above 20 RNA copies carried over 99% of effector molecules; in naive cells they carried under 1%.

Source material for naive CD8 libraries was roughly 17,000 to 1,100,000 sorted cells, with 10%, 30% or 50% RNA. Researchers sorted naive CD8 T cells as cells that were CD8+CD4-CCR7+CD45RA+. With listed TCR primers and previously described methods, bulk TCR libraries were prepared. Via MiXCR, TCRdb re-called the PCR reads, giving one row per CDR3 protein. The data hold 90,000 or so distinct CDR3 sequences, with around 23% observed a single time. This rearrangement joins TRBV4-3 to TRBJ2-3; a possible D gene is TRBD2 (7 bases). What was sequenced was naive CD8+ T cells from blood, with Jurkat cell RNA spiked in. Subset noted: FACS-sorted CD8+CD4-CCR7+CD45RA+ naive T cells. The sequence derives from a human donor in good health. Some libraries in this study had Jurkat cell RNA spiked in. CDR3 region: CASSQEGGAADTQYF. The CDR3 region has the DNA TGCGCCAGCAGCCAAGAAGGGGGGGCCGCAGATACGCAGTATTTT.